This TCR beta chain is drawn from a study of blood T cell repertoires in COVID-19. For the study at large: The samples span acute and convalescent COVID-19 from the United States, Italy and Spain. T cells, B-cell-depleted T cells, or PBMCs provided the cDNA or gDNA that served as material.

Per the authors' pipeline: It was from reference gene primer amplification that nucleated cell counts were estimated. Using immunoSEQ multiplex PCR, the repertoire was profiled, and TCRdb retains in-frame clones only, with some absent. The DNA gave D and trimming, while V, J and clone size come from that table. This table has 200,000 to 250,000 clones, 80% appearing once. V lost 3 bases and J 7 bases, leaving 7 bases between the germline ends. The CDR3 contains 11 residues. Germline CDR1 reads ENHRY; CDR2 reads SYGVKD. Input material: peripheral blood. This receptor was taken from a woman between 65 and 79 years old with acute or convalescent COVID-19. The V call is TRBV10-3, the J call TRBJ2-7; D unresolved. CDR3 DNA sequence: TGTGCCATCAGTGACTCGCGGGAGCAGTACTTC. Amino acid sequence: CAISDSREQYF.